What follows are 29 T cell receptor beta chains derived from one specimen sequenced in a study of blood T cells in healthy people across ages. Together with a sample-barcoded 5' primer, a J-beta primer mix was included in a second PCR lasting roughly 6 to 12 cycles. TCRdb ran MiXCR on the 5' RACE reads and lists one entry per CDR3 protein. The sample has about 1.5 million distinct CDR3 sequences, 42% seen once; the top ten hold under 8%. The source material was blood. The source is a woman in her late teens or twenties in good health.

This clonotype was detected a few times. The J gene is TRBJ2-1, the V gene TRBV10-3; TRBD2 aligns across 10 bases. Germline V gene sequence: CDR1 ENHRY, CDR2 SYGVKD. V shed 8 bases, J shed 8 bases, and the junction held 6 bases outside the gene matches. The CDR3 consists of 13 residues. This chain's CDR3 is CAIRPSGGHEQFF. The CDR3 DNA sequence: TGTGCCATCCGCCCTAGCGGGGGCCATGAGCAGTTCTTC.

The chain carries TRBV20-1 and TRBJ2-7; 7 bases map to TRBD2. The germline CDR1 and CDR2 sequences are DFQATT and SNEGSKA (reference sequence). V shed 2 bases, J shed 7 bases, and the junction held 14 bases outside the gene matches. The CDR3 totals 15 residues. CDR3: CSARSSREIYNEQYF. CDR3 sequence (DNA): TGCAGTGCTAGATCCTCGCGGGAGATCTACAATGAGCAGTACTTC.

This clonotype was observed a few times. This rearrangement joins TRBV4-1 to TRBJ2-1; 8 positions match TRBD2. Looked up from germline, CDR1 is MGHRA and CDR2 is YSYEKL. V lost 4 bases and J lost 8; bases outside the gene matches: 7. The CDR3 contains 14 residues. CDR3 amino acids: CASSPRSGSDEQFF. In DNA form, the CDR3 reads TGCGCCAGCAGCCCGAGGAGCGGGAGTGATGAGCAGTTCTTC.

This clonotype was observed a handful of times. The chain couples TRBV20-1 to TRBJ1-1; D is unresolved. The germline V gene has CDR1 DFQATT and CDR2 SNEGSKA (reference sequence). V was trimmed by 6 bases and J by 10 bases, leaving 18 bases between them. This CDR3 contains 12 residues. CDR3 bases: TGCAGTGCCCGGGTGGGCGGGCGTGTAGCTTTCTTT. It encodes CSARVGGRVAFF.

This clonotype was seen at least ten times. J is TRBJ2-7 and V is TRBV20-1; D not certain. Germline V lookup: CDR1 DFQATT, CDR2 SNEGSKA (reference sequence). CDR3 size: 12 residues. With 2 bases removed from V and 5 bases from J, the gap between germline ends came to 10 bases. This CDR3 is CSARIPLDEQYF. CDR3 coding DNA: TGCAGTGCTAGAATCCCCTTGGACGAGCAGTACTTC.

This clonotype has more than one count but fewer than ten. The chain joins TRBV11-2 to TRBJ2-7; TRBD2 agrees at 7 bases. The CDR3 covers 15 residues. After removal of 1 base from V and 2 bases from J, the junction contained 5 bases not matched to a gene. CDR1 and CDR2 from the germline V gene are SGHAT and FQNNGV. CDR3 nucleotides: TGTGCCAGCAGCTTAGGGGCGGGAGTGGCCTACGAGCAGTACTTC. Amino acids: CASSLGAGVAYEQYF.

This clonotype turned up a few times. The CDR3 nucleotides read TGTGCCAGCAGTGACGTTGGGGAGACGTCCAGCACAGATACGCAGTATTTT. Translating it yields CASSDVGETSSTDTQYF. V gene TRBV2 combines with J gene TRBJ2-3; D might be TRBD2 (5 bases). V was trimmed by 3 bases and J by 0 bases, leaving 16 bases between them. This CDR3 has 17 amino acids. CDR1 is SNHLY, CDR2 FYNNEI, per germline.

For this clonotype: The conserved phenylalanine or tryptophan normally closing the CDR3 is absent here, so this likely arose from a read error. This chain joins TRBV20-1 and TRBJ2-1; the D is unclear. The CDR3 spans 16 residues. The V end lost 1 base, the J end lost 0 bases, and 13 bases lay between the germline ends. Germline CDR1 is DFQATT and CDR2 is SNEGSKA (reference sequence). The CDR3 spells CSARVVAPSSYNEQFL. CDR3 in DNA: TGCAGTGCTAGAGTGGTGGCGCCGAGCTCCTACAATGAGCAGTTCCTC.

The V call is TRBV20-1, the J call TRBJ1-1; weak D call: TRBD1 (5 bases). There are 11 residues in the CDR3. V lost 3 bases, J lost 4 bases, and 6 bases lay in between. Germline loops: CDR1 DFQATT, CDR2 SNEGSKA (reference sequence). CDR3 amino acids: CSASQGTEAFF. The CDR3 DNA follows: TGCAGTGCTAGTCAGGGCACTGAAGCTTTCTTT.

The chain employs TRBV6-5 and TRBJ2-5, with 12 bases identical to TRBD2. The end of the DNA fits TRBJ2-7 better, so the J call may be wrong. The CDR3 sequence is 15 residues long. Per germline, CDR1 MNHEY and CDR2 SVGAGI. CDR3 sequence reads: CASSSLTSGGYEQYF. DNA for the CDR3: TGTGCCAGCAGTAGCCTGACTAGCGGGGGATACGAGCAGTACTTC.

This chain links TRBV27 with TRBJ2-1; no firm D call. Trimming took off 5 bases at V and 7 bases at J, with 18 bases between the two ends. Germline CDR1 MNHEY, CDR2 SMNVEV (reference sequence). The CDR3 contains 15 residues. The CDR3 DNA follows: TGTGCCAGCAGTCTAAATCCCCTGGCGGAGAATGAGCAGTTCTTC. Its translation: CASSLNPLAENEQFF.

The gene calls are TRBV5-1 and TRBJ2-3, with a possible D match to TRBD1 (5 bases). Per germline, CDR1 SGHRS and CDR2 YFSETQ. V lost 0 bases, J lost 0 bases, and 11 bases lay in between. The CDR3 runs to 16 residues. CDR3 in amino acids: CASSLEGPKSTDTQYF. The DNA for the CDR3 is TGCGCCAGCAGCTTGGAGGGGCCTAAGAGCACAGATACGCAGTATTTT.

V is TRBV25-1 and J is TRBJ1-2, with 7 bases aligning to TRBD1. The CDR3 loop spans 15 amino acids. The germline V gene has CDR1 MGHDK and CDR2 SYGVNS. Trimming removed 1 base from V and 6 bases from J; junction bases left unmatched: 8. The CDR3: CASSEFEQGYHGYTF. The DNA of the CDR3 is TGTGCCAGCAGTGAATTCGAACAGGGGTACCATGGCTACACCTTC.

The chain combines TRBV25-1 with TRBJ2-3, with a weak D call TRBD2 (6 bases). V was cut by 6 bases and J by 3 bases, with 13 bases left in between. This CDR3 comprises 14 residues. Germline assignment: CDR1 MGHDK and CDR2 SYGVNS. The CDR3 sequence: CASSRGAGTDTQYF. CDR3 sequence (DNA): TGTGCCAGCAGCCGGGGCGCGGGGACAGATACGCAGTATTTT.

This clonotype was seen a single time. This rearrangement joins TRBV20-1 to TRBJ2-1; 7 positions agree with TRBD2. The V and J ends lost 4 bases and 7 bases, in that order; junction bases with no gene match: 13. The CDR3 has 15 amino acids. Germline CDR1 and CDR2: DFQATT and SNEGSKA (reference sequence). CDR3 residues: CSANPAGRAGNEQFF. CDR3 DNA: TGCAGTGCTAACCCTGCGGGGAGGGCCGGGAATGAGCAGTTCTTC.

The chain recombines TRBV7-3 with TRBJ2-5, with 7 bases fitting TRBD1. Germline V gene sequence: CDR1 SGHTA, CDR2 FQGTGA. Trimming took 4 bases from V and 3 from J; bases not matched to a gene: 5. The CDR3 consists of 14 residues. In DNA, the CDR3 is TGTGCCAGCAGCTCTGGACAGGCAAAAGAGACCCAGTACTTC. Residues: CASSSGQAKETQYF.

This clonotype was seen once. V gene TRBV27 combines with J gene TRBJ1-5, with no clear D. CDR3 length: 13 amino acids. Per germline, CDR1 MNHEY and CDR2 SMNVEV (reference sequence). Trimming removed 6 bases at V and 3 bases at J, with 9 bases between. In DNA, the CDR3 is TGTGCCAGCAGATCGGGTATCAATCAGCCCCAGCATTTT. It is translated as CASRSGINQPQHF.

The chain couples TRBV4-1 to TRBJ2-7, with D perhaps TRBD1 (6 bases). CDR1 MGHRA and CDR2 YSYEKL come from the germline V gene. The length of the CDR3 is 17 residues. The V end lost 1 base, the J end lost 5 bases, and 21 bases lay between the germline ends. The DNA for the CDR3 is TGCGCCAGCAGCCAAGGCGGTACCTCAGGGGCTTACGACGAGCAGTACTTC. This gives the protein CASSQGGTSGAYDEQYF.

A note on this clonotype: The junction differs from germline at one of its ends, possibly a read error. The chain has TRBV7-6 and TRBJ1-6; D gene ambiguous. Germline values: CDR1 SGHVS, CDR2 FNYEAQ. This CDR3 has 16 residues. Here the CDR3 reads CASSLDDVPYNLPLHF. The DNA of the CDR3 is TGTGCCAGCAGCTTAGATGACGTCCCTTATAATTTACCCCTCCACTTT.

V usage is TRBV12-3 or TRBV12-4 and J usage is TRBJ2-5; the D gene is possibly TRBD2 (6 bases). TRBJ2-7 explains the end of the DNA better; the J call may be wrong. CDR3 length: 14 amino acids. The CDR3 nucleotides read TGTGCCAGCACTCTTGAGACTAGGGGCAGCGAGCAGTACTTC. Translated, it gives CASTLETRGSEQYF.

The chain is built from TRBV6-1 and TRBJ1-1; 10 bases are a match to TRBD1. CDR1 is MNHNS, CDR2 SASEGT, per germline. The CDR3 has 14 residues. Losses at the gene ends were 8 bases for V and 1 base for J; bases not matched to a gene: 4. For the CDR3, the DNA is TGTGCCAGCCACAGGACAGGGGGGAACACTGAAGCTTTCTTT. Protein product: CASHRTGGNTEAFF.

The chain uses TRBV18 and TRBJ2-7; 11 bases map to TRBD1. Trimming cost V 6 bases and J 2 bases; bases outside gene matches: 6. Germline CDR1 KGHSH, CDR2 LQKENI. The CDR3 runs 15 residues. In DNA form, the CDR3 reads TGTGCCAGCTCTACCCGGGGACAGGGGGCCTACGAGCAGTACTTC. This translates into CASSTRGQGAYEQYF. The entire variable domain, with the rest obtained from reference TRBV18 and TRBJ2-7, is as follows: NAGVMQNPRHLVRRRGQEARLRCSPMKGHSHVYWYRQLPEEGLKFMVYLQKENIIDESGMPKERFSAEFPKEGPSILRIQQVVRGDSAAYFCASSTRGQGAYEQYFGPGTRLTVT.

The V call is TRBV20-1, the J call TRBJ1-5; D remains unclear. The V end lost 0 bases, the J end lost 5 bases, and 20 bases lay between the germline ends. Germline values: CDR1 DFQATT, CDR2 SNEGSKA (reference sequence). CDR3 length: 17 amino acids. The CDR3 reads CSARERVVSGNHQPQHF. CDR3 coding DNA: TGCAGTGCTAGAGAACGGGTTGTATCGGGCAATCATCAGCCCCAGCATTTT.

The gene calls are TRBV11-1 and TRBJ2-7; 8 bases match TRBD1. CDR1 is SGHAT, CDR2 FQDESV, per germline (reference sequence). This CDR3 has 15 residues. V lost 5 bases, J lost 7 bases, and 13 bases stayed unmatched. CDR3 nucleotides: TGTGCCAGCAGCATCGACAGGGGTCCCACTAAAGAGCAGTACTTC. It encodes CASSIDRGPTKEQYF.

This clonotype came up a few times. The chain couples TRBV28 to TRBJ2-7; 9 positions agree with TRBD1. The trim removed 7 bases at V and 5 bases at J, leaving 18 bases unmatched. This CDR3 spans 17 amino acids. The germline V gene encodes CDR1 MDHEN and CDR2 SYDVKM. CDR3 protein: CASISGTGRKKVHEQYF. CDR3 sequence (DNA): TGTGCCAGCATCTCCGGGACAGGGAGGAAAAAAGTCCACGAGCAGTACTTC.

This rearrangement joins TRBV10-3 to TRBJ2-3; either TRBD1 or TRBD2 may supply D (5 bases each). The CDR3 covers 14 residues. The V gene lost 7 bases and the J gene lost 7 bases, with 18 bases spanning the gap. CDR1 ENHRY and CDR2 SYGVKD come from the germline V gene. The CDR3, as DNA: TGTGCCATCACGGACGGGGCCCCCTTGTATACGCAGTATTTT. Protein: CAITDGAPLYTQYF.

V and J are TRBV11-3 and TRBJ2-1; D possibly corresponds to TRBD1 (6 bases). Germline V CDR1 and CDR2: SGHNT, YENEEA. The CDR3 runs 15 residues. The V end lost 5 bases, the J end lost 4 bases, and 15 bases lay between the germline ends. CDR3 in DNA: TGTGCCAGCAGCAGAGGGGGTGGAGCGTACAATGAGCAGTTCTTC. Amino acid sequence: CASSRGGGAYNEQFF. Looking up the rest from reference TRBV11-3 and TRBJ2-1 gives the full variable domain: EAGVVQSPRYKIIEKKQPVAFWCNPISGHNTLYWYLQNLGQGPELLIRYENEEAVDDSQLPKDRFSAERLKGVDSTLKIQPAELGDSAVYLCASSRGGGAYNEQFFGPGTRLTVL.

V usage is TRBV20-1 and J usage is TRBJ2-7, with D possibly being TRBD1 (7 bases). Deletions cut 5 bases from V and 6 bases from J, with 17 bases between. This CDR3 is 13 amino acids long. CDR1 is DFQATT and CDR2 is SNEGSKA in the germline V gene (reference sequence). For the CDR3, the DNA is TGCAGTGCTCGCGGGGCCAGGGGGTTCGAGCAGTACTTC. It yields the protein CSARGARGFEQYF.

This clonotype was seen a few times. The chain uses TRBV20-1 and TRBJ1-2; D is unresolved. V lost 6 bases to trimming and J lost 8 bases, with 13 bases between them. Germline V CDR1 and CDR2: DFQATT, SNEGSKA (reference sequence). CDR3 length equals 11 residues. The CDR3 is CSAPLSRGYTF. The CDR3 DNA sequence: TGCAGTGCCCCCCTCAGCAGGGGCTACACCTTC.